Below, one TCR beta chain is given with its context. TCRdb keeps only in-frame clones here, not all; method: immunoSEQ multiplex PCR. Counted here are about 68,000 clones, roughly four fifths occurring once; the ten biggest clones make up 1.4%. The record originates from a study of OX40 agonist ivuxolimab in advanced cancers. Patients who had autoimmune disease history or got systemic immunosuppression were left out. The germline gives CDR1 SGHRS, CDR2 YFSETQ. This CDR3 is built from 13 residues. V dropped 5 bases and J dropped 1 base, with 9 bases sitting between them. This specimen was CD4+ or CD8+ T cells sorted from blood, taken in a trial of the OX40 agonist ivuxolimab. This TCR was recovered from an adult with an advanced solid tumor such as melanoma, head and neck, liver or kidney cancer. This chain links TRBV5-1 with TRBJ2-5, with D hard to call. CDR3 nucleotides: TGCGCCAGCAGTGTCAGCATCCAAGAGACCCAGTACTTC. Amino acids: CASSVSIQETQYF.